These T cell receptor beta chains were read from a single sample in a study of beta chain bispecific antibodies for T cell cancers. Which antigens these TCRs recognize remains unknown. Each CDR3 protein is one row after TCRdb ran MiXCR on the 5' RACE reads. The sample yields roughly 19,000 distinct CDR3 sequences, about 2% seen once. The specimen was healthy donor T cells cultured with leukemia cells, collected from a culture containing a bispecific antibody targeting TCR Vbeta12. Receptor source: a human donor in good health. Some clones in this sample may be carry-over from other donors' samples. CDR3s include the opening cysteine and the closing phenylalanine or tryptophan. The order of the fields is CDR3 length, clone size, V gene, J gene, D gene, CDR3 protein, CDR3 DNA. A D gene is named only where the DNA matches it firmly. Not all rows give a size; the values are once, few, many and, for expanded clones, a class.

cdr3_length: 14
clone_size: many
v_call: TRBV7-6
j_call: TRBJ2-7
d_call: -
cdr3_aa: CASSPGGFSYEQYF
cdr3_nt: TGTGCCAGCAGCCCCGGGGGCTTCTCCTACGAGCAGTACTTC

cdr3_length: 12
clone_size: many
v_call: TRBV27
j_call: TRBJ2-5
d_call: TRBD2
cdr3_aa: CASSRRGETQYF
cdr3_nt: TGTGCCAGCAGTCGGCGGGGGGAGACCCAGTACTTC

cdr3_length: 14
clone_size: few
v_call: TRBV29-1
j_call: TRBJ1-3
d_call: -
cdr3_aa: CSVEVENYGNTIYF
cdr3_nt: TGCAGCGTTGAAGTGGAGAATTACGGAAACACCATATATTTT

cdr3_length: 17
clone_size: few
v_call: TRBV4-2
j_call: TRBJ2-3
d_call: TRBD2
cdr3_aa: CASSQSLGGTYTDTQYF
cdr3_nt: TGTGCCAGCAGCCAGTCACTCGGGGGGACCTACACAGATACGCAGTATTTT

cdr3_length: 14
clone_size: few
v_call: TRBV19
j_call: TRBJ1-1
d_call: -
cdr3_aa: CASSIMAANTEAFF
cdr3_nt: TGTGCCAGTAGTATAATGGCAGCGAACACTGAAGCTTTCTTT

cdr3_length: 13
clone_size: many
v_call: TRBV9
j_call: TRBJ1-1
d_call: -
cdr3_aa: CASSVENLGEAFF
cdr3_nt: TGTGCCAGCAGCGTAGAAAATTTGGGTGAAGCTTTCTTT

cdr3_length: 15
clone_size: many
v_call: TRBV5-1
j_call: TRBJ1-1
d_call: -
cdr3_aa: CASSLGPGGNTEAFF
cdr3_nt: TGCGCCAGCAGCTTGGGGCCTGGTGGAAACACTGAAGCTTTCTTT

cdr3_length: 14
clone_size: many
v_call: TRBV6-5
j_call: TRBJ1-1
d_call: -
cdr3_aa: CASSYSTRNTEAFF
cdr3_nt: TGTGCCAGCAGTTACTCGACGCGGAACACTGAAGCTTTCTTT

cdr3_length: 17
clone_size: -
v_call: TRBV30
j_call: TRBJ2-4
d_call: -
cdr3_aa: CAWTPRGVQGAKNIQYF
cdr3_nt: TGTGCCTGGACTCCTAGAGGGGTACAGGGAGCCAAAAACATTCAGTACTTC

cdr3_length: 15
clone_size: many
v_call: TRBV5-1
j_call: TRBJ1-2
d_call: TRBD1
cdr3_aa: CASSFGSQGASGYTF
cdr3_nt: TGCGCCAGCAGCTTTGGTTCCCAGGGGGCGAGTGGCTACACCTTC

cdr3_length: 14
clone_size: -
v_call: TRBV6-5
j_call: TRBJ2-5
d_call: -
cdr3_aa: CASSSRALQEIQYF
cdr3_nt: TGTGCCAGCAGTTCCAGGGCATTACAAGAGATCCAATACTTC

cdr3_length: 15
clone_size: many
v_call: TRBV30
j_call: TRBJ1-6
d_call: -
cdr3_aa: CAWSPRRKVGSPLHF
cdr3_nt: TGTGCCTGGAGCCCTCGACGGAAGGTGGGTTCACCCCTCCACTTT

cdr3_length: 15
clone_size: many
v_call: TRBV5-6
j_call: TRBJ2-7
d_call: TRBD1
cdr3_aa: CASSLGTGPAYEQYF
cdr3_nt: TGTGCCAGCAGCTTGGGGACAGGGCCCGCCTACGAGCAGTACTTC

cdr3_length: 16
clone_size: many
v_call: TRBV2
j_call: TRBJ2-1
d_call: TRBD2
cdr3_aa: CASTYYPGGGRSEQFF
cdr3_nt: TGTGCCAGCACCTATTACCCGGGGGGGGGCCGATCTGAGCAGTTCTTC

cdr3_length: 19
clone_size: medium-sized
v_call: TRBV6-1
j_call: TRBJ2-4
d_call: -
cdr3_aa: CASSEVLGLPLGAKNIQYF
cdr3_nt: TGTGCCAGCAGTGAAGTCCTAGGACTACCACTCGGGGCCAAAAACATTCAGTACTTC

cdr3_length: 11
clone_size: many
v_call: TRBV30
j_call: TRBJ1-2
d_call: TRBD1
cdr3_aa: CAWSSGTGFTF
cdr3_nt: TGTGCCTGGAGTTCCGGGACAGGGTTTACCTTC

cdr3_length: 17
clone_size: many
v_call: TRBV20-1
j_call: TRBJ2-3
d_call: TRBD2
cdr3_aa: CSARGSGGHRGTDTQYF
cdr3_nt: TGCAGTGCTAGGGGGAGCGGGGGCCACCGGGGCACAGATACGCAGTATTTT

cdr3_length: 13
clone_size: many
v_call: TRBV5-1
j_call: TRBJ1-2
d_call: TRBD1
cdr3_aa: CASSWGQGDGYTF
cdr3_nt: TGCGCCAGCAGCTGGGGACAGGGTGATGGCTACACCTTC

cdr3_length: 13
clone_size: many
v_call: TRBV13
j_call: TRBJ2-2
d_call: -
cdr3_aa: CASGTLNTGELFF
cdr3_nt: TGTGCCAGCGGGACTTTGAACACCGGGGAGCTGTTTTTT

cdr3_length: 17
clone_size: many
v_call: TRBV2
j_call: TRBJ1-2
d_call: -
cdr3_aa: CASSPDHRTAVNYGYTF
cdr3_nt: TGTGCCAGCAGTCCAGATCACCGGACAGCCGTAAACTATGGCTACACCTTC

cdr3_length: 14
clone_size: few
v_call: TRBV5-4
j_call: TRBJ2-7
d_call: -
cdr3_aa: CASSLGLQGYEQYF
cdr3_nt: TGTGCCAGCAGCTTGGGATTGCAGGGCTACGAGCAGTACTTC

cdr3_length: 14
clone_size: many
v_call: TRBV6-5
j_call: TRBJ2-1
d_call: TRBD1
cdr3_aa: CASSGQGAGNEQFF
cdr3_nt: TGTGCCAGCAGCGGACAGGGGGCCGGCAATGAGCAGTTCTTC

cdr3_length: 15
clone_size: many
v_call: TRBV5-5
j_call: TRBJ2-5
d_call: TRBD1
cdr3_aa: CASSIIQGARETQYF
cdr3_nt: TGTGCCAGCAGCATAATACAGGGGGCTCGGGAGACCCAGTACTTC

cdr3_length: 15
clone_size: many
v_call: TRBV5-6
j_call: TRBJ2-3
d_call: -
cdr3_aa: CASSLGGAGTDTQYF
cdr3_nt: TGTGCCAGCAGCCTCGGGGGAGCCGGCACAGATACGCAGTATTTT

cdr3_length: 14
clone_size: many
v_call: TRBV29-1
j_call: TRBJ2-3
d_call: -
cdr3_aa: CSAVGTSNTDTQYF
cdr3_nt: TGCAGCGCTGTAGGGACAAGTAACACAGATACGCAGTATTTT

cdr3_length: 14
clone_size: -
v_call: TRBV5-4
j_call: TRBJ2-5
d_call: TRBD1
cdr3_aa: CASSGGQGSETQYF
cdr3_nt: TGTGCCAGCAGCGGGGGACAGGGTTCAGAGACCCAGTACTTC

cdr3_length: 14
clone_size: many
v_call: TRBV20-1
j_call: TRBJ1-1
d_call: -
cdr3_aa: CSARPGLWGTEAFF
cdr3_nt: TGCAGTGCGCGGCCGGGTCTCTGGGGGACTGAAGCTTTCTTT

cdr3_length: 15
clone_size: many
v_call: TRBV1
j_call: TRBJ2-7
d_call: -
cdr3_aa: CTSSRATSTTYEQYF
cdr3_nt: TGCACCAGCAGCCGCGCGACTAGCACAACCTACGAGCAGTACTTC

cdr3_length: 16
clone_size: many
v_call: TRBV27
j_call: TRBJ2-1
d_call: TRBD2
cdr3_aa: CASSLSYSGGADEQFF
cdr3_nt: TGTGCCAGCAGTTTATCCTATAGCGGGGGGGCGGATGAGCAGTTCTTC

cdr3_length: 15
clone_size: many
v_call: TRBV27
j_call: TRBJ1-6
d_call: -
cdr3_aa: CASSSQDSINSPLHF
cdr3_nt: TGTGCCAGCAGTTCCCAGGACAGTATTAATTCACCCCTCCACTTT

cdr3_length: 14
clone_size: many
v_call: TRBV5-4
j_call: TRBJ1-1
d_call: -
cdr3_aa: CASTNEGENTEAFF
cdr3_nt: TGTGCCAGCACCAACGAGGGGGAAAACACTGAAGCTTTCTTT

cdr3_length: 16
clone_size: many
v_call: TRBV2
j_call: TRBJ1-2
d_call: TRBD1
cdr3_aa: CASTEDRGWGNYGYTF
cdr3_nt: TGTGCCAGCACCGAGGACAGGGGATGGGGTAACTATGGCTACACCTTC

cdr3_length: 14
clone_size: medium-sized
v_call: TRBV20-1
j_call: TRBJ2-7
d_call: -
cdr3_aa: CSARDQGSNYEQYF
cdr3_nt: TGCAGTGCTAGAGATCAGGGCAGCAACTACGAGCAGTACTTC

cdr3_length: 18
clone_size: many
v_call: TRBV5-1
j_call: TRBJ2-6
d_call: -
cdr3_aa: CASSSTGTASSGANVLTF
cdr3_nt: TGCGCCAGCAGCTCTACCGGGACGGCCTCCTCTGGGGCCAACGTCCTGACTTTC

cdr3_length: 13
clone_size: many
v_call: TRBV7-2
j_call: TRBJ1-5
d_call: -
cdr3_aa: CASSLASNQPQHF
cdr3_nt: TGTGCCAGCAGCTTAGCCTCCAATCAGCCCCAGCATTTT

cdr3_length: 15
clone_size: many
v_call: TRBV27
j_call: TRBJ1-4
d_call: TRBD1
cdr3_aa: CASSRQGFTNEKLFF
cdr3_nt: TGTGCCAGCAGTAGACAGGGGTTCACTAATGAAAAACTGTTTTTT

cdr3_length: 13
clone_size: medium-sized
v_call: TRBV29-1
j_call: TRBJ2-7
d_call: TRBD1
cdr3_aa: CSVAGTEGYEQYF
cdr3_nt: TGCAGCGTGGCCGGGACAGAGGGGTACGAGCAGTACTTC

cdr3_length: 13
clone_size: many
v_call: TRBV27
j_call: TRBJ1-2
d_call: -
cdr3_aa: CASSFRRPYGYTF
cdr3_nt: TGTGCCAGCAGTTTCCGGCGGCCTTATGGCTACACCTTC

cdr3_length: 12
clone_size: -
v_call: TRBV9
j_call: TRBJ2-2
d_call: -
cdr3_aa: CASRGWTGELFF
cdr3_nt: TGTGCCAGCAGGGGTTGGACCGGGGAGCTGTTTTTT

cdr3_length: 15
clone_size: many
v_call: TRBV20-1
j_call: TRBJ2-7
d_call: TRBD1
cdr3_aa: CSARAQGQGGYEQYF
cdr3_nt: TGCAGTGCTAGAGCCCAGGGACAGGGAGGCTACGAGCAGTACTTC

cdr3_length: 17
clone_size: many
v_call: TRBV27
j_call: TRBJ2-2
d_call: TRBD2
cdr3_aa: CASTTPLGGGNTGELFF
cdr3_nt: TGTGCCAGCACCACACCTCTGGGGGGGGGAAACACCGGGGAGCTGTTTTTT

cdr3_length: 14
clone_size: many
v_call: TRBV7-9
j_call: TRBJ1-3
d_call: TRBD1
cdr3_aa: CASSHRDSGNTIYF
cdr3_nt: TGTGCCAGCAGCCACCGGGACAGTGGAAACACCATATATTTT

cdr3_length: 15
clone_size: many
v_call: TRBV2
j_call: TRBJ2-1
d_call: -
cdr3_aa: CASMNRLSSYNEQFF
cdr3_nt: TGTGCCAGCATGAACAGGCTCTCCTCCTACAATGAGCAGTTCTTC

cdr3_length: 15
clone_size: many
v_call: TRBV10-3
j_call: TRBJ1-2
d_call: TRBD1
cdr3_aa: CAISSGTDTNYGYTF
cdr3_nt: TGTGCCATCAGTTCCGGGACAGATACTAACTATGGCTACACCTTC

cdr3_length: 13
clone_size: many
v_call: TRBV5-1
j_call: TRBJ2-7
d_call: -
cdr3_aa: CASSLGSGYEQYF
cdr3_nt: TGCGCCAGCAGCTTGGGTTCCGGCTACGAGCAGTACTTC

cdr3_length: 11
clone_size: many
v_call: TRBV20-1
j_call: TRBJ2-2
d_call: -
cdr3_aa: CSARAIGELFF
cdr3_nt: TGCAGTGCTAGGGCTATCGGGGAGCTGTTTTTT

cdr3_length: 15
clone_size: many
v_call: TRBV18
j_call: TRBJ2-4
d_call: TRBD2
cdr3_aa: CASSRLAGGQNIQYF
cdr3_nt: TGTGCCAGCTCAAGACTAGCGGGGGGGCAAAACATTCAGTACTTC